Below, 23 T cell receptor beta chains from the same sample are listed, as sequenced in a study of T cells in Graves' hyperthyroidism and ophthalmopathy. The CDR3 regions of TCR beta were amplified from RNA transcripts. HTBI primers drove first-round RT-PCR of the TCR CDR3. TCRdb redid the calling of the multiplex PCR reads with MiXCR, one entry per CDR3 protein. The sample contains about half a million distinct CDR3 sequences, 15% to 20% of which appear only once. Sequencing was carried out using blood. The source is a man in his forties with Graves' ophthalmopathy.

This clonotype was found a few times. V usage is TRBV7-2 and J usage is TRBJ1-1, with D unresolved. The V gene lost 4 bases and the J gene lost 1 base, with 10 bases spanning the gap. The CDR3 loop spans 14 amino acids. Looked up from germline, CDR1 is SGHTA and CDR2 is FQGNSA. CDR3 sequence reads: CASSSLRGNTEAFF. CDR3 sequence (DNA): TGTGCCAGCAGCTCTCTCCGGGGGAACACTGAAGCTTTCTTT.

The chain has TRBV7-6 and TRBJ2-7; TRBD1 is a possible D gene (6 bases). The ends were cut back, 5 bases at V and 2 bases at J, with 16 bases in the middle. In germline, CDR1 is SGHVS, CDR2 FNYEAQ. The CDR3 spans 15 residues. This CDR3 is CASSPGRGGPYEQYF. Written as DNA, the CDR3 is TGTGCCAGCAGCCCAGGCAGAGGGGGACCCTACGAGCAGTACTTC.

This clonotype was recorded at least ten times. The rearrangement links TRBV18 to TRBJ2-3; tentatively, D is TRBD1 or TRBD2 (5 bases each). The length of the CDR3 is 15 residues. From germline, CDR1 is KGHSH and CDR2 LQKENI. Trimming stripped 3 bases from V and 2 bases from J, with 12 bases between. In nucleotides, the CDR3 is TGTGCCAGCTCACCTCGGGACGGGGACACAGATACGCAGTATTTT. Encoded protein: CASSPRDGDTDTQYF.

This clonotype was seen repeatedly, ten times or more. This chain connects TRBV11-3 to TRBJ2-3; D not certain. V was trimmed by 0 bases and J by 2 bases, leaving 9 bases between them. In germline, CDR1 is SGHNT, CDR2 YENEEA. The CDR3 is 15 residues long. The DNA for the CDR3 is TGTGCCAGCAGCTTAGAGTCCCCCCCCACAGATACGCAGTATTTT. Protein: CASSLESPPTDTQYF.

The chain links TRBV25-1 to TRBJ2-4; 11 bases line up with TRBD1. V lost 6 bases to trimming and J lost 5 bases; unmatched junction nucleotides: 3. This CDR3 has 14 amino acids. Per the germline V gene, CDR1 is MGHDK and CDR2 is SYGVNS. The DNA of the CDR3 is TGTGCCAGCAGGGACAGGGGGCAGGAAAACATTCAGTACTTC. Residues: CASRDRGQENIQYF.

This chain uses TRBV30 with TRBJ2-7; D may be TRBD2 (6 bases). This CDR3 comprises 13 residues. Trimming stripped 6 bases from V and 4 bases from J, with 16 bases between. The germline CDR1 and CDR2 sequences are GTSNPN and SVGIG (reference sequence). The CDR3 spells CACGGVYDYEQYF. CDR3 in DNA: TGTGCCTGCGGCGGGGTTTACGATTACGAGCAGTACTTC. Full variable domain (rest looked up from reference TRBV30 and TRBJ2-7): SQTIHQWPATLVQPVGSPLSLECTVEGTSNPNLYWYRQAAGRGLQLLFYSVGIGQISSEVPQNLSASRPQDRQFILSSKKLLLSDSGFYLCACGGVYDYEQYFGPGTRLTVT.

At least ten counts were recorded for this clonotype. The genes are TRBV12-3 or TRBV12-4 and TRBJ2-1, with 11 bases that match TRBD2. This CDR3 region has 17 residues. V gave up 2 bases and J gave up 4 bases; unmatched junction bases: 7. The CDR3 coding sequence is TGTGCCAGCAGTTTAATGCTAGCGGGAGGTACTTACAATGAGCAGTTCTTC. As protein: CASSLMLAGGTYNEQFF.

This clonotype was counted ten times or more. V and J are TRBV28 and TRBJ1-2; D is perhaps TRBD1 (6 bases). Trimming pared 3 bases from V and 5 bases from J, leaving 16 bases between. The CDR3 sequence is 15 residues long. In germline, CDR1 is MDHEN, CDR2 SYDVKM. For the CDR3, the DNA is TGTGCCAGCAGTTTCCCCTCACAGAGGGGGTATGGCTACACCTTC. It translates to CASSFPSQRGYGYTF.

This clonotype was counted once. The chain combines TRBV5-4 with TRBJ2-3, with 7 bases matching TRBD2. Germline CDR1 SGHNT, CDR2 YYREEE (reference sequence). The CDR3 has 14 residues. The ends lost 4 bases at V and 5 bases at J; junction bases unmatched: 7. The CDR3 DNA is TGTGCCAGCAGCCCCGTGGGGAGGGAAGATACGCAGTATTTT. Translated: CASSPVGREDTQYF.

The gene calls are TRBV20-1 and TRBJ2-5; tentative D call: TRBD2 (6 bases). Germline CDR1 reads DFQATT; CDR2 reads SNEGSKA (reference sequence). CDR3 length: 15 residues. With 1 base removed from V and 5 bases from J, the gap between germline ends came to 17 bases. Here the CDR3 reads CSARAGSSSGETQYF. The CDR3 coding sequence is TGCAGTGCTAGAGCAGGGAGCTCCAGCGGGGAGACCCAGTACTTC.

This clonotype was counted at least ten times. This rearrangement joins TRBV12-3 or TRBV12-4 to TRBJ2-4; 8 bases match TRBD2. The CDR3 totals 17 residues. V gave up 1 base and J gave up 0 bases; unmatched junction bases: 5. CDR3 amino acids: CASSLGPAGVAKNIQYF. CDR3 nucleotide sequence: TGTGCCAGCAGTTTAGGGCCAGCGGGAGTAGCCAAAAACATTCAGTACTTC.

This clonotype was detected only a few times. V is TRBV7-3 and J is TRBJ2-1; D call uncertain. The CDR3 runs 15 residues. Germline CDR1 reads SGHTA; CDR2 reads FQGTGA. V was clipped by 4 bases and J by 1 base, with 11 bases between them. The DNA of the CDR3 is TGTGCCAGCAGCTCCCGCCTAGTGTCCTACAATGAGCAGTTCTTC. As protein: CASSSRLVSYNEQFF.

This clonotype was detected many times. The chain employs TRBV12-5 and TRBJ2-3; D not certain. Trimming took 4 bases from V and 6 from J, leaving 14 bases between them. CDR1 and CDR2 (germline): LGHNT, FRNRAP. The CDR3 sequence is 14 residues long. The CDR3, as DNA: TGTGCTAGTGGTTCGTCGTCACAATGGGATACGCAGTATTTT. As protein: CASGSSSQWDTQYF.

This clonotype was detected many times. The rearrangement uses TRBV20-1 and TRBJ2-1; TRBD1 agrees at 8 bases. The CDR3 loop spans 15 amino acids. Losses at the gene ends were 4 bases for V and 8 bases for J; bases not matched to a gene: 13. CDR1 DFQATT and CDR2 SNEGSKA come from the germline V gene (reference sequence). The CDR3 nucleotides read TGCAGTGCTAACCACCGATCCAGGGGGCCCGATGAGCAGTTCTTC. Protein product: CSANHRSRGPDEQFF.

The chain employs TRBV3-1 and TRBJ2-7, with D possibly being TRBD1 (5 bases). The CDR3 consists of 15 residues. Trimming removed 0 bases from V and 0 bases from J, with 9 bases in between. CDR1 and CDR2 from the germline V gene are LGHDT and YNNKEL (reference sequence). CDR3 nucleotide sequence: TGTGCCAGCAGCCAAGACAGGGCACGCTCCTACGAGCAGTACTTC. Its protein is CASSQDRARSYEQYF.

V usage is TRBV4-2 and J usage is TRBJ2-3, with 10 bases that match TRBD1. The V gene's germline CDR1 is LGHNA and CDR2 YNFKEQ. CDR3 length: 16 amino acids. V shed 1 base and J 6 bases; nucleotides not matched to a gene: 7. The CDR3 region has the DNA TGTGCCAGCAGCCAAGCGAGACAGGGGGCTTGGGATACGCAGTATTTT. Its translation is CASSQARQGAWDTQYF.

This clonotype showed up just once. This chain links TRBV19 with TRBJ1-1, with D hard to call. The CDR3 loop spans 13 amino acids. CDR1 LNHDA and CDR2 SQIVND come from the germline V gene (reference sequence). V was shortened by 5 bases and J by 1 base, with 8 bases between the two germline ends. The CDR3 is CASSVKRNTEAFF. The CDR3 coding sequence is TGTGCCAGTAGTGTCAAGAGGAACACTGAAGCTTTCTTT.

The rearrangement links TRBV7-3 to TRBJ2-5, with D possibly being TRBD2 (7 bases). Germline CDR1 and CDR2: SGHTA and FQGTGA. Deletions cut 4 bases from V and 7 bases from J, with 16 bases between. This CDR3 region has 14 residues. The CDR3 here is CASSSAGADGTQYF. The DNA of the CDR3 is TGTGCCAGCAGCTCGGCGGGGGCGGATGGGACCCAGTACTTC.

In this sample, this clonotype turned up a few times. The genes are TRBV15 and TRBJ1-5; D is unclear. CDR1 and CDR2 from the germline V gene are LNHNV and YYDKDF (reference sequence). The CDR3 is 16 amino acids. V lost 5 bases, J lost 1 base, and 15 bases lay in between. The CDR3 is CATSQELGKSNQPQHF. In DNA form, the CDR3 reads TGTGCCACCAGCCAAGAGTTGGGGAAAAGCAATCAGCCCCAGCATTTT.

This clonotype was recorded at least ten times. The chain carries TRBV27 and TRBJ2-5; D could derive from TRBD1 or TRBD2 (5 bases each). There are 14 residues in the CDR3. Germline assignment: CDR1 MNHEY and CDR2 SMNVEV (reference sequence). The V end was cut by 7 bases, the J end by 5 bases, with 17 bases between. In DNA, the CDR3 is TGTGCCAGCATGGAGCCAGGGTGGAGGGAGACCCAGTACTTC. As protein: CASMEPGWRETQYF.

The V and J genes are TRBV12-3 or TRBV12-4 and TRBJ1-6; D not certain. Between the trimmed V and J ends, which lost 7 bases and 0 bases, there was a span of 7 bases. The length of the CDR3 is 14 residues. The CDR3 DNA follows: TGTGCCAGCATTTCAGGCTCCTATAATTCACCCCTCCACTTT. As protein: CASISGSYNSPLHF.

The chain links TRBV7-8 to TRBJ2-5; the D is unclear. Germline V gene data show CDR1 as SGHVS and CDR2 as FQNEAQ. The CDR3 consists of 14 residues. The germline V and J ends were trimmed by 6 bases and 2 bases, with 13 bases remaining between them. This CDR3 reads CASSLTVTQETQYF. The CDR3 DNA reads TGTGCCAGCAGTTTGACCGTTACTCAAGAGACCCAGTACTTC.

In this sample, this clonotype turned up many times. This chain uses TRBV12-3 or TRBV12-4 with TRBJ1-2; D not resolved. The CDR3 totals 13 residues. V was shortened by 1 base and J by 2 bases, with 5 bases between the two germline ends. CDR3 region: CASSLGRNYGYTF. The CDR3 DNA is TGTGCCAGCAGTTTAGGCAGAAACTATGGCTACACCTTC.